This T cell receptor (beta chain) was sequenced in a study of cytomegalovirus exposure and HLA in healthy donors. The CDR3 loop spans 14 amino acids. V shed 6 bases, J shed 2 bases, and the junction held 6 bases outside the gene matches. Germline-derived CDR1 and CDR2 are MDHEN and SYDVKM. This clone has a handful of counts. This sample includes further DNA sequences coding for the same CDR3. PCR primers comprised 60 Vbeta and 13 Jbeta primers. The table came from immunoSEQ multiplex PCR; TCRdb's copy has only in-frame clones and leaves some out. This sample yields 140,000 or so clones, of which around 9.6% are seen a single time; 1.5% to 2% belongs to the top ten.

The chain is built from TRBV28 and TRBJ2-7; 8 bases align to TRBD1. Sequenced material: PBMCs. The receptor was derived from a male donor in good health and CMV-seronegative. CDR3 amino acids: CASSLQGGPYEQYF. In DNA, the CDR3 is TGTGCCAGCAGCCTACAGGGGGGTCCCTACGAGCAGTACTTC. Supplemented by reference TRBV28 and TRBJ2-7, the full variable domain reads DVKVTQSSRYLVKRTGEKVFLECVQDMDHENMFWYRQDPGLGLRLIYFSYDVKMKEKGDIPEGYSVSREKKERFSLILESASTNQTSMYLCASSLQGGPYEQYFGPGTRLTVT.